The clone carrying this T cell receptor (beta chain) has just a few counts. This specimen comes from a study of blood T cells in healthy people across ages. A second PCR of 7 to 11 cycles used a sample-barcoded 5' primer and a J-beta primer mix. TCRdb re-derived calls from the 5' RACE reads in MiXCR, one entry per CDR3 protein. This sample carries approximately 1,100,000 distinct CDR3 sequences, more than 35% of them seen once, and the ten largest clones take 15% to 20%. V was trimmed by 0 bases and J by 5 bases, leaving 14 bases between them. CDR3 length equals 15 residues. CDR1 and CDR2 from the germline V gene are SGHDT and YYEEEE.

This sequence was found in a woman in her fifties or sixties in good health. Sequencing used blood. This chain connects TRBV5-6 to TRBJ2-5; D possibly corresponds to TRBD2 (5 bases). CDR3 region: CASSLEQRALETQYF. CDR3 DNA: TGTGCCAGCAGCTTGGAACAGAGGGCCCTGGAGACCCAGTACTTC. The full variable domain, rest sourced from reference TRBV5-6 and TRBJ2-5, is DAGVTQSPTHLIKTRGQQVTLRCSPKSGHDTVSWYQQALGQGPQFIFQYYEEEERQRGNFPDRFSGHQFPNYSSELNVNALLLGDSALYLCASSLEQRALETQYFGPGTRLLVL.